The clone carrying this T cell receptor beta chain was counted between two and nine times. Its specificity is unknown. TCRdb ran MiXCR on the reads and lists one entry per CDR3 protein. The table has about 770,000 distinct CDR3 sequences, roughly 28% seen once. This CDR3 region has 15 residues. Germline lookup yields CDR1 MGHRA and CDR2 YSYEKL. The V gene end was trimmed by 4 bases and the J gene end by 1 base; junction bases not matched to a gene: 6. The sample is drawn from a study of T cell repertoires in cytomegalovirus infection. The study's findings and limits: The response measured ex vivo was dominated by TCR beta clonotypes (HLA-C-restricted and CMV-specific).

The receptor was derived from a human donor in good health (CMV status not recorded). Some clones in this sample may be carry-over from other donors' samples. This chain joins TRBV4-1 and TRBJ1-1; TRBD1 agrees at 7 bases. Sequenced material: cultured CD8+ T cells from PBMCs, taken from culture after CMV antigen stimulation. The CDR3 protein is CASSPGTDANTEAFF. DNA for the CDR3: TGCGCCAGCAGCCCGGGGACAGACGCGAACACTGAAGCTTTCTTT.